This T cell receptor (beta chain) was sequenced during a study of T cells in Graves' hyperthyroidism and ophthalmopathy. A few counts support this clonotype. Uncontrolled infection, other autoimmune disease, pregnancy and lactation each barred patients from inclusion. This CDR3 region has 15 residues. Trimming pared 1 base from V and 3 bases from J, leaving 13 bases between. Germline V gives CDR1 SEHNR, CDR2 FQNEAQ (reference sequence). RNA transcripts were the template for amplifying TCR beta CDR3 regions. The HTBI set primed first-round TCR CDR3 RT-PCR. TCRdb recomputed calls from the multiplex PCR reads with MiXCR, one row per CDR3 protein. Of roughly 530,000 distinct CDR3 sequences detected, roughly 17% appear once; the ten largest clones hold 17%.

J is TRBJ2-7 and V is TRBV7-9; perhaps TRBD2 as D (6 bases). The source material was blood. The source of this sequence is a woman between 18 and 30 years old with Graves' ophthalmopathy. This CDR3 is CASSLDLEGIYEQYF. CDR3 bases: TGTGCCAGCAGCTTAGATCTGGAGGGGATCTACGAGCAGTACTTC. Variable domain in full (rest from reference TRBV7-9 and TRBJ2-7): DTGVSQNPRHKITKRGQNVTFRCDPISEHNRLYWYRQTLGQGPEFLTYFQNEAQLEKSRLLSDRFSAERPKGSFSTLEIQRTEQGDSAMYLCASSLDLEGIYEQYFGPGTRLTVT.